The TCR beta chain described here comes from a study of control samples from healthy donors and cancer patients (dated by TCRdb to the early 2020s). Spanning cysteine to phenylalanine, the CDR3 consists of 14 amino acids. CDR3 DNA is the only sequence kept; it has 42 bases, read in frame from the first base. Relative to germline, V is missing 8 bases and J is missing 2 bases, with 11 bases of the junction outside any gene match. Sequences GTSNPN (CDR1) and SVGIG (CDR2) are obtained from the germline V gene (reference sequence). About this clone: Its antigen remains undetermined. Base qualities are not at hand, and no much larger clone is one base apart.

The library was made by the immunoSEQ multiplex PCR assay. TCRdb took this table from immuneACCESS and kept in-frame rearrangements with V and J called. Such tables lack part of the clones; where checked against another copy, unresolved V genes explain under half of the gap, and the rest is unexplained. This sample lists over 85,000 clones; 70% to 85% were detected once. The ten biggest clones cover about 38% of the sample. Recombination connected TRBV30 to TRBJ2-7; the junction holds 8 bases that match TRBD1. The sequence derives from an older man with lung cancer. The sequencing input was PBMCs. The CDR3 amino acid sequence is: CAGRRQGNAYEQYF. At the DNA level, the sequence is TGTGCCGGAAGACGACAGGGGAACGCCTACGAGCAGTACTTC.